This T cell receptor (beta chain) is from a study of naive and memory T cell subsets. There are many counts of this clonotype. The SP2 primer and nested alpha and beta constant region primers amplified ligated cDNA in four rounds. Using its own MiXCR run on the 5' RACE reads, TCRdb lists one record per CDR3 protein. The repertoire holds 25,000 to 35,000 distinct CDR3 sequences, with 16% as singletons. TCR cDNA received a 3' ligated oligonucleotide that carried a UMI. V gave up 3 bases and J gave up 6 bases, with 13 bases separating them. The CDR3 spans 14 residues. This sequence originates from a female donor in good health. The genes are TRBV12-3 or TRBV12-4 and TRBJ2-3; the D gene is possibly TRBD1 (5 bases). CDR3 coding DNA: TGTGCCAGCAGTTTTGTAACGAACAGGGATACGCAGTATTTT. It codes for CASSFVTNRDTQYF.